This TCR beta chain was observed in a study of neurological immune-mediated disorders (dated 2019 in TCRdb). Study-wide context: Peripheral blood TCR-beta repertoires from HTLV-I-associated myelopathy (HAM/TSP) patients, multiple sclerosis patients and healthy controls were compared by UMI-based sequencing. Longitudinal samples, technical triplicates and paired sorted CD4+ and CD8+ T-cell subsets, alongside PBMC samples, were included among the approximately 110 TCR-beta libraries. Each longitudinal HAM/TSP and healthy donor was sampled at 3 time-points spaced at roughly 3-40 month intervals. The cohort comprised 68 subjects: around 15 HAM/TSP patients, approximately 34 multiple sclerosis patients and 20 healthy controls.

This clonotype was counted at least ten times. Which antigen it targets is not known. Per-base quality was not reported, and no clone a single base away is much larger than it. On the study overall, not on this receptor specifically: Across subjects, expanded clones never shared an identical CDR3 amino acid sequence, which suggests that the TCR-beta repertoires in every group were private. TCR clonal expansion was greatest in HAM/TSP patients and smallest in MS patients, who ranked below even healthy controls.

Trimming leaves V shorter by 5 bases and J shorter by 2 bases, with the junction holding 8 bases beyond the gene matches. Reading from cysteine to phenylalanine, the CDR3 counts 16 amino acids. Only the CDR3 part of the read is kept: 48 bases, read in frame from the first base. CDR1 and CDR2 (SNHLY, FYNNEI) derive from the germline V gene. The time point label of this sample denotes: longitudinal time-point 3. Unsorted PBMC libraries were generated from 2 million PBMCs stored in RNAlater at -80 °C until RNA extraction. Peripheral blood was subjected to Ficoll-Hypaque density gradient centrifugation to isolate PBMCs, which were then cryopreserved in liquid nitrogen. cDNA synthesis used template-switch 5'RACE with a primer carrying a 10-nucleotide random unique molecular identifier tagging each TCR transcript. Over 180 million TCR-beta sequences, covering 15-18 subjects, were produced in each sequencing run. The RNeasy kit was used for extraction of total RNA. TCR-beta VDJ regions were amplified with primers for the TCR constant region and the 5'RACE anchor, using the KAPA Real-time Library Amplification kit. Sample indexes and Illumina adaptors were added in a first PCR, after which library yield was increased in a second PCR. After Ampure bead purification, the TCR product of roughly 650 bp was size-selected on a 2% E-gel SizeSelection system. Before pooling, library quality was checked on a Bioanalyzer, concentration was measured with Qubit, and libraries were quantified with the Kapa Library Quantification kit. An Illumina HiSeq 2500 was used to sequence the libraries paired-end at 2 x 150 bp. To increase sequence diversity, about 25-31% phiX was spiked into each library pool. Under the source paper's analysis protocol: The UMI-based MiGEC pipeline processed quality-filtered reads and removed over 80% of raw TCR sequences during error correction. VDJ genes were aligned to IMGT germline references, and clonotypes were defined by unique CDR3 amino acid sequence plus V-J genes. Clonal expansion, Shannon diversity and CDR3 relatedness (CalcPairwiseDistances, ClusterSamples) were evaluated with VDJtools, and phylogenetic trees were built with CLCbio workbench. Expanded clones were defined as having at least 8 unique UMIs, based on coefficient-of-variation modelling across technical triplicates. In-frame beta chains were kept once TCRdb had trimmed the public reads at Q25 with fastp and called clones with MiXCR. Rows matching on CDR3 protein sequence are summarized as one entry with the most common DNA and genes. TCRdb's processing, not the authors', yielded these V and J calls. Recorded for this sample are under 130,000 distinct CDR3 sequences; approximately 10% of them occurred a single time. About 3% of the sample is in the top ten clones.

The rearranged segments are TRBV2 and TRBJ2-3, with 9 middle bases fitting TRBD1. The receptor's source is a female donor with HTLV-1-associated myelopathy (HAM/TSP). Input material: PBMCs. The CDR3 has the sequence CASSLLTGGTTDTQYF. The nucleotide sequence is TGTGCCAGCAGTTTACTCACAGGGGGCACCACAGATACGCAGTATTTT.